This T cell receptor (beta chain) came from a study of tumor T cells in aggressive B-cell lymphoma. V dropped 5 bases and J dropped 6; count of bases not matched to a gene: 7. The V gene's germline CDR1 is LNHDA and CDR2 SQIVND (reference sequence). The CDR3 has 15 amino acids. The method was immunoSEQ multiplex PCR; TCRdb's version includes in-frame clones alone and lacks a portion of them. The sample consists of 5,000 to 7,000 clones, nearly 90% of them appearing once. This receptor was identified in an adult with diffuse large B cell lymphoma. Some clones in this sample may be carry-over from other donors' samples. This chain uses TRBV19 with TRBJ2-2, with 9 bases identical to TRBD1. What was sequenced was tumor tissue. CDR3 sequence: CASSAAGTGSGELFF. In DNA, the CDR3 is TGTGCCAGTAGTGCAGCCGGGACAGGGTCCGGGGAGCTGTTTTTT.